Below are 8 T cell receptor beta chains sequenced from a single sample in a study of spatial heterogeneity in lung cancer. TCRdb itself ran the 5' RACE reads through MiXCR, one entry per CDR3 protein. The top ten hold approximately 25% of the sample, which has under 40,000 distinct CDR3 sequences, approximately 5.6% seen once. Stated time point: sample taken at primary tumor resection. Here the sequenced sample was PBMCs, taken at surgery. These receptors were taken from a female donor with early-stage non-small cell lung cancer.

Ten or more counts support this clonotype. The CDR3 DNA reads TGCGCCAGCAGCCATGGGAGGGGACAGGGCACTGAAGCTTTCTTT. Protein product: CASSHGRGQGTEAFF. V gene TRBV4-1 combines with J gene TRBJ1-1; 9 bases map to TRBD1. The CDR3 contains 15 residues. From germline, CDR1 is MGHRA and CDR2 YSYEKL. Trimming removed 3 bases from V and 4 bases from J; junction bases left unmatched: 6.

This clonotype is medium-sized. The CDR3 spells CATAPPGQGSSPLHF. The DNA for the CDR3 is TGTGCCACCGCCCCCCCGGGACAGGGTAGTTCACCCCTCCACTTT. The V call is TRBV28, the J call TRBJ1-6; 9 nucleotides line up with TRBD1. The J segment lost 9 bases and the V segment lost 10 bases, leaving 13 bases of the junction unmatched. The CDR3 totals 15 residues. Germline lookup yields CDR1 MDHEN and CDR2 SYDVKM.

The genes are TRBV28 and TRBJ2-7, with D uncertain. Trimming took off 2 bases at V and 3 bases at J, with 14 bases between the two ends. Germline V lookup: CDR1 MDHEN, CDR2 SYDVKM. The length of the CDR3 is 15 residues. CDR3 DNA sequence: TGTGCCAGCAGTTTACGGGCAGCGAACAACTACGAGCAGTACTTC. Translated: CASSLRAANNYEQYF. Full variable domain (missing parts from reference TRBV28 and TRBJ2-7): DVKVTQSSRYLVKRTGEKVFLECVQDMDHENMFWYRQDPGLGLRLIYFSYDVKMKEKGDIPEGYSVSREKKERFSLILESASTNQTSMYLCASSLRAANNYEQYFGPGTRLTVT.

The table lists this clonotype with a few counts. CDR3: CASNPQERGGYTF. The CDR3 nucleotides are TGTGCCAGTAATCCTCAGGAGCGCGGAGGCTACACCTTC. This chain links TRBV19 with TRBJ1-2; D unclear. This CDR3 contains 13 residues. The germline V gene encodes CDR1 LNHDA and CDR2 SQIVND (reference sequence). The V end was cut by 7 bases, the J end by 8 bases, with 17 bases between.

This clonotype was counted a few times. CDR3 sequence (DNA): TGTGCCAGCAGCATCAGGGGGGGATCCTACGAGCAGTACTTC. Encoded protein: CASSIRGGSYEQYF. The chain couples TRBV6-2 or TRBV6-3 to TRBJ2-7; TRBD1 or TRBD2 may be the D gene (7 bases each). Trimming took 6 bases from V and 1 from J, leaving 13 bases between them. The CDR3 length is 14 residues. CDR1 and CDR2 from the germline V gene are MNHEY and SVGEGT.

This clonotype was recorded at least ten times. The chain joins TRBV2 to TRBJ2-5; the D gene is possibly TRBD1 (7 bases). Germline CDR1 reads SNHLY; CDR2 reads FYNNEI. The CDR3 is 14 residues long. Deletions cut 6 bases from V and 1 base from J, with 12 bases between. The DNA for the CDR3 is TGTGCCAGCAGGCCAGGGGGGAGCCAAGAGACCCAGTACTTC. As protein: CASRPGGSQETQYF.

This clonotype was seen at least ten times. This rearrangement joins TRBV27 to TRBJ2-4, with D possibly TRBD1 on 5 matching bases. Trimming removed 2 bases at V and 6 bases at J, with 14 bases between. Germline V gene sequence: CDR1 MNHEY, CDR2 SMNVEV (reference sequence). The CDR3 has 15 amino acids. DNA for the CDR3: TGTGCCAGCAGTTTACAGGGCAGGGTTCGAAACATTCAGTACTTC. Protein sequence: CASSLQGRVRNIQYF.

This clonotype has more than one count but fewer than ten. The V gene is TRBV30, the J gene TRBJ2-5; tentative D call: TRBD1 (6 bases). Germline loops: CDR1 GTSNPN, CDR2 SVGIG (reference sequence). The CDR3 extends over 11 amino acids. This CDR3 is CAGAGQETQYF. CDR3 coding DNA: TGTGCGGGGGCGGGCCAAGAGACCCAGTACTTC.